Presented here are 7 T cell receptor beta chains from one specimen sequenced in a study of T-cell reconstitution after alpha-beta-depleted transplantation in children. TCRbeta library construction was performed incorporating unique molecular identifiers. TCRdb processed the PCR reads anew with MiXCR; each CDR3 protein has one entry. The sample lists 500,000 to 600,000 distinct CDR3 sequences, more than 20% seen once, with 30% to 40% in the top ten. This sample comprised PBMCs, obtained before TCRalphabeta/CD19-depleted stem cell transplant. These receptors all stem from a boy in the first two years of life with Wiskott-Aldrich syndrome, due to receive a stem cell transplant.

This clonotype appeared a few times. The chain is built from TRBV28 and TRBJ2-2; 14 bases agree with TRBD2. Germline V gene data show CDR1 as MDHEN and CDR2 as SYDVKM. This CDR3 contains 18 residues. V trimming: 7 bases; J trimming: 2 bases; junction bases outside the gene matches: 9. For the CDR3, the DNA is TGTGCCAGCACGGGACTAGCGGGAGCGGGGAAAAACACCGGGGAGCTGTTTTTT. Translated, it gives CASTGLAGAGKNTGELFF. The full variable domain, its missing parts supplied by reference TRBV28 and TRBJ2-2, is DVKVTQSSRYLVKRTGEKVFLECVQDMDHENMFWYRQDPGLGLRLIYFSYDVKMKEKGDIPEGYSVSREKKERFSLILESASTNQTSMYLCASTGLAGAGKNTGELFFGEGSRLTVL.

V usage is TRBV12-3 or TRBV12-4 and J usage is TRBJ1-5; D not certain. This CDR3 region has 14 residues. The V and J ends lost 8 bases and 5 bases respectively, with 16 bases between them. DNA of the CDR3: TGTGCCAGCGGACGTAAGAGCGCGGATCAGCCCCAGCATTTT. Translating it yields CASGRKSADQPQHF.

The CDR3 sequence: CASSQVAYNEQFF. CDR3 in DNA: TGCGCCAGCAGCCAAGTGGCTTACAATGAGCAGTTCTTC. V gene TRBV4-1 combines with J gene TRBJ2-1; D is uncertain. This CDR3 contains 13 residues. Trimming removed 1 base at V and 4 bases at J, with 5 bases between. The germline V gene has CDR1 MGHRA and CDR2 YSYEKL.

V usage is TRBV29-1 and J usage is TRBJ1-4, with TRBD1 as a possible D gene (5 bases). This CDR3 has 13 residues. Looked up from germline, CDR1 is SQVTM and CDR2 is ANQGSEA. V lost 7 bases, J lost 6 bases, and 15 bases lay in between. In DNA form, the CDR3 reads TGCAGCGCCCATCGCGGGGGGGATGAAAAACTGTTTTTT. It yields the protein CSAHRGGDEKLFF.

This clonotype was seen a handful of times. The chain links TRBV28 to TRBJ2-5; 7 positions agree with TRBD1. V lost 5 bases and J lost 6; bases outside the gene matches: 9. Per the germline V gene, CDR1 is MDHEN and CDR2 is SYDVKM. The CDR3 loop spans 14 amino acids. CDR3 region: CASSGDSPSKTQYF. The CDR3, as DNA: TGTGCCAGCAGTGGGGACAGTCCGTCGAAGACCCAGTACTTC.

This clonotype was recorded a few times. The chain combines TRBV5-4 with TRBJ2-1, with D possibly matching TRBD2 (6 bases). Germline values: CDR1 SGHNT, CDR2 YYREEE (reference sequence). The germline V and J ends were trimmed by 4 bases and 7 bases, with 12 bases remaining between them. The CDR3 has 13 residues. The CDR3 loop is CASSPSLANEQFF. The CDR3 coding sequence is TGTGCCAGCAGCCCCTCACTAGCAAATGAGCAGTTCTTC.

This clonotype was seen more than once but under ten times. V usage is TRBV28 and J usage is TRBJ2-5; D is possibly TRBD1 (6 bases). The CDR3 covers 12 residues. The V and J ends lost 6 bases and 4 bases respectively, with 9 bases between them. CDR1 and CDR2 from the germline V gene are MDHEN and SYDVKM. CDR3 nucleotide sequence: TGTGCCAGCAGAACAGGGTCAGAGACCCAGTACTTC. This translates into CASRTGSETQYF. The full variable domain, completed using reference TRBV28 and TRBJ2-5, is DVKVTQSSRYLVKRTGEKVFLECVQDMDHENMFWYRQDPGLGLRLIYFSYDVKMKEKGDIPEGYSVSREKKERFSLILESASTNQTSMYLCASRTGSETQYFGPGTRLLVL.